These T cell receptor beta chains were read from a single sample in a study of blood T cell repertoires in COVID-19. Generated by immunoSEQ multiplex PCR, the TCRdb table keeps only in-frame clones and is missing some. There are approximately 220,000 clones in the sample; roughly 84% occur only once, and 6.8% lies in the top ten. The sequenced sample consisted of PBMCs or T cells enriched from blood (not recorded which). These receptors were collected from a woman between 40 and 50 years old who had recovered from COVID-19. CDR3s leave out the opening cysteine and the closing phenylalanine or tryptophan. Clone size appears in some rows only: once, few, many, or a class for an expanded clone.

CDR3,J,size,V
ASSSRLAGVHSTDTQY,TRBJ2-3,.,TRBV11-3
ASSQVASGYNEQF,TRBJ2-1,.,TRBV4-2
ASSPGQSYGYT,TRBJ1-2,.,TRBV7-2
ASRRSNQPQH,TRBJ1-5,.,TRBV28
ASSIRGNTGELF,TRBJ2-2,.,TRBV19
ASSPQRGVGYGYT,TRBJ1-2,.,TRBV7-2
ASSLEDRGLNGYT,TRBJ1-2,.,TRBV27
ASSLLQQRETQY,TRBJ2-5,.,TRBV5-4
ASSLVFGRERDGYT,TRBJ1-2,.,TRBV5-4
ASSSHGTVNTEAF,TRBJ1-1,.,TRBV6-2/TRBV6-3
ASTPGAGVQEQY,TRBJ2-7,.,TRBV19
ASREQGRWMQPQH,TRBJ1-5,.,TRBV6-5
ASSLPGQGNEKLF,TRBJ1-4,.,TRBV28
ASSSYWTGNEQF,TRBJ2-1,few,TRBV11-2
AISAEAGAGGTEAF,TRBJ1-1,.,TRBV10-3
ASSLGGGSPLH,TRBJ1-6,.,TRBV25-1
ASSLWTGFEQY,TRBJ2-7,.,TRBV12-3/TRBV12-4
ATQPRRSSGNTIY,TRBJ1-3,many,TRBV4-1
ASSGGAANGYT,TRBJ1-2,.,TRBV7-9
ASSSVRGSYNEQF,TRBJ2-1,few,TRBV5-1
ASSLGGGNQPQH,TRBJ1-5,.,TRBV19
ASGGSHEQY,TRBJ2-7,.,TRBV3-1/TRBV3-2